This paragraph covers one T cell receptor (beta chain) sequence. Antigen specificity is unknown. This specimen belongs to a study of cytotoxic CD8 clonotypes in ibrutinib-treated CLL. Overall study: Within the patient group, eleven to twelve were relapsed/refractory and approximately 15 treatment-naive, and 17 to 18 were IGHV unmutated. Partial response was seen in roughly 24 patients and complete response in 2; after median around 69 months, approximately 14 stayed remitted, around twelve progressed. The study's findings and limits: The study found baseline clonality above age-matched healthy donors, tracking circulating CD8+ T-cell counts. Treatment left the uncommon public clonotypes either contracted or stable in frequency.

The CDR3 contains 13 residues. J was trimmed by 4 bases and V by 6 bases; bases with no gene match: 3. CDR1 and CDR2 (germline): ENHRY, SYGVKD. Some clones are missing from TCRdb's copy, which holds only in-frame ones; the method was immunoSEQ multiplex PCR. The sample shows tens of thousands of clones, about 64% of them seen only once. The clonotype was recovered from a human donor with chronic lymphocytic leukemia. This chain links TRBV10-3 with TRBJ1-2; 9 bases fit TRBD1. The material was PBMCs, obtained after 12 months of ibrutinib treatment. CDR3 amino acids: CAISPGQGYGYTF. As DNA, the CDR3 is TGTGCCATCAGCCCGGGACAGGGCTATGGCTACACCTTC.